Given below is one T cell receptor (beta chain) in context. No antigen is known for it. The sample belongs to a study of cytomegalovirus exposure and HLA in healthy donors. Primers: 60 Vbeta forward and 13 Jbeta reverse. Study processing details: Unique TCR beta chains numbered approximately 80 million in a later analysis, with roughly 11 million shared. Method: immunoSEQ multiplex PCR; TCRdb's copy keeps in-frame clones and lacks some. The V and J calls and the clone size are those of that table, but D and trimming were determined from the DNA. The sample records fewer than 85,000 clones, around 66% being singletons. CDR1 is SGHAT, CDR2 FQNNGV, per germline. This CDR3 is built from 16 residues. Deletions cut 0 bases from V and 6 bases from J, with 17 bases between. Findings and limits, study-wide: As a later analysis revealed, most CMV-associated TCR beta chains appeared HLA-restricted. A later analysis linked a missense DCLRE1C variant to TCR beta V- and J-gene trimming. In an earlier analysis, in 587 donors, most V segments appeared productive either ~87% or ~30% of the time.

The source material was PBMCs. The sequence came from a man in his 60s in good health and CMV-seropositive. V usage is TRBV11-2 and J usage is TRBJ1-2; possible D gene TRBD1, 5 bases. The DNA for the CDR3 is TGTGCCAGCAGCTTAGATCGTGGTCAGGAGGGGAATGGCTACACCTTC. Its translation: CASSLDRGQEGNGYTF.